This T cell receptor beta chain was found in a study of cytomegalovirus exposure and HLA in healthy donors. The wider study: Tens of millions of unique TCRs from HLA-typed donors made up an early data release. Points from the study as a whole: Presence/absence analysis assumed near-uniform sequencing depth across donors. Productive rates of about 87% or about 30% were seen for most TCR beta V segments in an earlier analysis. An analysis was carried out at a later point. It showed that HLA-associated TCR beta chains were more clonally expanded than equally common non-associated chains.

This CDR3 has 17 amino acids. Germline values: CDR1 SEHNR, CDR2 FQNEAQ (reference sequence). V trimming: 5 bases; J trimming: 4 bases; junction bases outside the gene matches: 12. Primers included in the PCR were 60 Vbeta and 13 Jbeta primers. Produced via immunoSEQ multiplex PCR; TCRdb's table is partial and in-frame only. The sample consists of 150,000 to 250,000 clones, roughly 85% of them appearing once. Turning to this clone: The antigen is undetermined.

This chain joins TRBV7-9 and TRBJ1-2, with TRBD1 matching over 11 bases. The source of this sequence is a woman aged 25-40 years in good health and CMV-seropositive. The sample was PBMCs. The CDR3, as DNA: TGTGCCAGCAGCCCCTGGACAGGGGGCGCTGGGGGCTATGGCTACACCTTC. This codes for CASSPWTGGAGGYGYTF. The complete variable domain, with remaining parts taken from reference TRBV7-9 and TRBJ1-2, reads DTGVSQNPRHKITKRGQNVTFRCDPISEHNRLYWYRQTLGQGPEFLTYFQNEAQLEKSRLLSDRFSAERPKGSFSTLEIQRTEQGDSAMYLCASSPWTGGAGGYGYTFGSGTRLTVV.